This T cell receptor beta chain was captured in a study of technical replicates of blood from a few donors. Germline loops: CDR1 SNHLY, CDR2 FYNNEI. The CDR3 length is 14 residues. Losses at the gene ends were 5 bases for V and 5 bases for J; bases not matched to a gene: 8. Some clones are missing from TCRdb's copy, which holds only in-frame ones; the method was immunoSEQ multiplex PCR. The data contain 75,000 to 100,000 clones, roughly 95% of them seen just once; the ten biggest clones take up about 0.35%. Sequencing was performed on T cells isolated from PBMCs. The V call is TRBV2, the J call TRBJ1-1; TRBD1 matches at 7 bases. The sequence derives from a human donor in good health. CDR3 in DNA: TGTGCCAGCAGTTCGGGGGCAGGGGGTACTGAAGCTTTCTTT. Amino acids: CASSSGAGGTEAFF.